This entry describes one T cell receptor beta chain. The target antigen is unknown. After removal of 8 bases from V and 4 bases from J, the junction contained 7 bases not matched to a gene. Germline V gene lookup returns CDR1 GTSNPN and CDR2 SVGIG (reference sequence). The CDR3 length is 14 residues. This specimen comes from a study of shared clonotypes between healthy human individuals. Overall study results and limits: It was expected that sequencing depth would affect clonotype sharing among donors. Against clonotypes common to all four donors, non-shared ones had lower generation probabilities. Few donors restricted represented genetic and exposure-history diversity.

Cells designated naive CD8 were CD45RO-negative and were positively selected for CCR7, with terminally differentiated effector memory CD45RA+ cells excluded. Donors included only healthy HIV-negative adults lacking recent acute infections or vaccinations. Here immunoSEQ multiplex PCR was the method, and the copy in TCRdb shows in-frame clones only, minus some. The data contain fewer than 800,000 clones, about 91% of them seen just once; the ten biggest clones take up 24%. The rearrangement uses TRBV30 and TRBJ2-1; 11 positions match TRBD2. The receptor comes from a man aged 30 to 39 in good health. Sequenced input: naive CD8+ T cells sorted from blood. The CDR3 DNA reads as TGTGCCGGAAACCTAGCGGGAGGATACAATGAGCAGTTCTTC. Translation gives CAGNLAGGYNEQFF.